The rows below give T cell receptor beta chains drawn from one sample of a study of OX40 agonist ivuxolimab in advanced cancers. Some clones are missing from TCRdb's copy, which holds only in-frame ones; the method was immunoSEQ multiplex PCR. The sample records 150,000 to 170,000 clones, 90% to 95% being singletons. Sequenced material: CD4+ or CD8+ T cells sorted from blood, taken in a trial of the OX40 agonist ivuxolimab. These receptor sequences come from an adult with an advanced solid tumor such as melanoma, head and neck, liver or kidney cancer. CDR3s include the opening cysteine and the closing phenylalanine or tryptophan. A D gene is named only where the DNA matches it firmly. Clone size is given for some rows only: seen once, a few or many times, or a class if the clone is expanded.

d_gene	v_gene	abundance	j_gene	CDR3aa	CDR3nt
.	TRBV5-1	once	TRBJ2-2	CASSLGRVPKTGELFF	TGCGCCAGCAGCTTGGGCAGGGTGCCGAAAACCGGGGAGCTGTTTTTT
.	TRBV29-1	.	TRBJ1-2	CSVVPARGSSYTF	TGCAGCGTTGTCCCCGCGCGCGGCTCAAGCTACACCTTC
.	TRBV6-5	.	TRBJ1-2	CASRPSGGYGYTF	TGTGCCAGCAGGCCGTCGGGGGGCTATGGCTACACCTTC
TRBD2	TRBV5-4	.	TRBJ2-3	CASVRGGTDTQYF	TGTGCCAGCGTGCGGGGGGGCACAGATACGCAGTATTTT
TRBD2	TRBV6-1	once	TRBJ2-1	CASRRSGRANEQFF	TGTGCCAGCCGGCGGAGCGGGAGGGCCAATGAGCAGTTCTTC
.	TRBV4-3	.	TRBJ2-1	CASSQGGLAAVEQFF	TGCGCCAGCAGCCAAGGGGGGCTAGCGGCGGTTGAGCAGTTCTTC
TRBD1	TRBV7-9	.	TRBJ2-5	CASSSKTGRETQYF	TGTGCCAGCAGCTCCAAGACAGGGCGGGAGACCCAGTACTTC
.	TRBV5-1	.	TRBJ1-3	CASSLTAGGSARSGNTIYF	TGCGCCAGCAGCTTGACCGCCGGCGGTTCTGCGAGGTCTGGAAACACCATATATTTT
.	TRBV11-2	.	TRBJ2-2	CASSPQGANTGELFF	TGTGCCAGCAGCCCCCAAGGGGCGAACACCGGGGAGCTGTTTTTT
TRBD1	TRBV18	.	TRBJ1-1	CASSPLGTGPEAFF	TGTGCCAGCTCACCCCTGGGGACAGGGCCTGAAGCTTTCTTT
TRBD1	TRBV6-1	.	TRBJ2-2	CASSVARQGWTGELFF	TGTGCCAGCAGTGTTGCCCGACAGGGGTGGACCGGGGAGCTGTTTTTT
.	TRBV21-1	.	TRBJ1-2	CASSTYRGEYGYTF	TGTGCCAGCAGCACCTACAGGGGTGAGTATGGCTACACCTTC
TRBD2	TRBV5-6	.	TRBJ2-2	CASSRGLAGGSRNTGELFF	TGTGCCAGCAGCCGTGGACTAGCGGGGGGAAGTAGGAACACCGGGGAGCTGTTTTTT
.	TRBV2	.	TRBJ2-1	CAARGRGNEQFF	TGTGCCGCCCGGGGTAGGGGGAATGAGCAGTTCTTC
.	TRBV29-1	.	TRBJ1-5	CSVGDAGQPQHF	TGCAGCGTTGGGGACGCGGGTCAGCCCCAGCATTTT
TRBD2	TRBV2	.	TRBJ2-2	CASGRLAGVTGELFF	TGTGCCAGCGGGAGACTAGCGGGGGTCACCGGGGAGCTGTTTTTT
.	TRBV10-3	.	TRBJ1-2	CAISEQGHYGYTF	TGTGCCATCAGTGAACAGGGTCACTATGGCTACACCTTC
.	TRBV5-5	.	TRBJ1-4	CASTASGTPNEKLFF	TGTGCCAGCACTGCATCCGGGACCCCTAATGAAAAACTGTTTTTT
.	TRBV19	.	TRBJ1-2	CASSIDTDYGYTF	TGTGCCAGTAGTATAGACACCGACTATGGCTACACCTTC
TRBD1	TRBV5-4	.	TRBJ2-7	CASSYDRVQTYEQYF	TGTGCCAGCAGTTACGACAGGGTGCAGACCTACGAGCAGTACTTC
.	TRBV29-1	once	TRBJ2-7	CSVVVGLYEQYF	TGCAGCGTTGTGGTGGGCCTCTACGAGCAGTACTTC
.	TRBV5-1	.	TRBJ1-2	CASSSRGGSNYGYTF	TGCGCCAGCAGCTCCCGGGGGGGGAGTAACTATGGCTACACCTTC
TRBD2	TRBV25-1	.	TRBJ2-5	CASSDNFGGETQYF	TGTGCCAGCAGTGACAATTTCGGGGGGGAGACCCAGTACTTC
.	TRBV9	.	TRBJ2-3	CASSIQQDTQYF	TGTGCCAGCAGCATCCAACAGGATACGCAGTATTTT
.	TRBV7-2	once	TRBJ1-4	CASRQGPARGKLFF	TGTGCCAGCAGACAGGGACCAGCCAGAGGAAAACTGTTTTTT
TRBD1	TRBV5-1	once	TRBJ1-3	CASPNSETGDGNTIYF	TGCGCCAGCCCCAATTCCGAGACAGGGGATGGAAACACCATATATTTT
.	TRBV25-1	once	TRBJ1-6	CASSSPDYNSPLHF	TGTGCCAGCAGTAGTCCCGATTATAATTCACCCCTCCACTTT
TRBD1	TRBV6-6	once	TRBJ1-6	CASLGQGMNSPLHF	TGTGCCAGTCTCGGACAGGGTATGAATTCACCCCTCCACTTT
.	TRBV28	few	TRBJ1-2	CASSPSLGGAPGYTF	TGTGCCAGCAGTCCATCACTTGGGGGGGCTCCCGGCTACACCTTC
.	TRBV5-6	.	TRBJ1-6	CASSPLTADNSPLHF	TGTGCCAGCAGCCCGTTGACGGCCGATAATTCACCCCTCCACTTT
TRBD1	TRBV29-1	.	TRBJ1-5	CSVQGTVNQPQHF	TGCAGCGTTCAGGGGACAGTCAATCAGCCCCAGCATTTT
TRBD1	TRBV27	.	TRBJ2-5	CASSLSGQGARETQYF	TGTGCCAGCAGTTTATCGGGACAGGGGGCGCGAGAGACCCAGTACTTC
.	TRBV19	once	TRBJ1-4	CASSSGGGRGEKLFF	TGTGCCAGTAGTTCTGGAGGGGGTCGGGGTGAAAAACTGTTTTTT
.	TRBV19	.	TRBJ2-3	CASSSFTRGTDTQYF	TGTGCCAGTAGTAGTTTCACAAGAGGCACAGATACGCAGTATTTT
.	TRBV9	.	TRBJ1-6	CASSYSGGTSYNSPLHF	TGTGCCAGCAGCTACTCGGGGGGGACCTCCTATAATTCACCCCTCCACTTT
TRBD2	TRBV28	.	TRBJ2-3	CASSLTSGIPSTDTQYF	TGTGCCAGCAGTTTGACTAGCGGGATCCCTAGCACAGATACGCAGTATTTT
.	TRBV6-6	once	TRBJ2-7	CASSYSVNSYEQYF	TGTGCCAGCAGTTACTCAGTCAATTCCTACGAGCAGTACTTC
TRBD2	TRBV11-3	.	TRBJ2-4	CASSFMGLAGGENIQYF	TGTGCCAGCAGCTTTATGGGGCTAGCGGGAGGGGAAAACATTCAGTACTTC
TRBD2	TRBV7-9	.	TRBJ2-3	CASSLVRREGHMSTDTQYF	TGTGCCAGCAGCTTAGTTCGGCGGGAGGGCCACATGAGCACAGATACGCAGTATTTT